This T cell receptor (beta chain) was documented in a study of early T cells in non-severe SARS-CoV-2 infection. As for the study in general: It was bulk RNA from unsorted whole blood that was sequenced, and the chains were unpaired.

Unique molecular identifier tags were affixed to discrete cDNA molecules. Using its own MiXCR run on the 5' RACE reads, TCRdb lists one record per CDR3 protein. The table lists about 61,000 distinct CDR3 sequences, around 12% of them singletons, with approximately 1% in the top ten. This clonotype was counted a few times. Its antigen is unknown. Overall study findings and caveats: Using VDJdb, the matching emphasized anti-spike CD8 responses while missing private and CD4 specificities.

The J segment lost 9 bases and the V segment lost 5 bases, leaving 15 bases of the junction unmatched. Germline V gene sequence: CDR1 SGHTA, CDR2 FQGNSA. The CDR3 is made up of 16 amino acids. Source: whole blood, taken at baseline. The TCR sequence derives from an adult who was a healthcare worker with PCR-confirmed SARS-CoV-2 infection or an uninfected control (not recorded which). The donor label of this sample is uncertain. This chain joins TRBV7-2 and TRBJ2-3; TRBD2 aligns across 9 bases. The CDR3 protein is CASSPVNSRGGGTQYF. The DNA of the CDR3 is TGTGCCAGCAGCCCAGTGAATTCGCGGGGGGGCGGAACGCAGTATTTT.